Presented here are 10 T cell receptor beta chains from one specimen sequenced in a study of response to subunit inactivated influenza vaccine. TCRdb fed the RT-PCR reads into MiXCR, producing one record per CDR3 protein. This table holds 550,000 to 650,000 distinct CDR3 sequences, around 11% found once. Here the sequenced sample was PBMCs from blood, taken on the day of vaccination. The receptors derive from a man aged 45-65 years who received an inactivated influenza vaccine.

The V and J genes are TRBV9 and TRBJ2-7, with 8 bases fitting TRBD2. Germline V gene data show CDR1 as SGDLS and CDR2 as YYNGEE. V was clipped by 4 bases and J by 1 base; unmatched bases: 7. The CDR3 has 15 amino acids. CDR3 sequence (DNA): TGTGCCAGCAGCCCGGGGGGGGGTTCGTCCTACGAGCAGTACTTC. It specifies CASSPGGGSSYEQYF.

This clonotype appeared a few times. The J gene is TRBJ2-3, the V gene TRBV12-3 or TRBV12-4, with D tentatively TRBD1 (6 bases). The V gene lost 6 bases and the J gene lost 3 bases, with 19 bases spanning the gap. The CDR3 has 16 residues. The CDR3 is CASRPSQGWRTDTQYF. CDR3 sequence (DNA): TGTGCCAGCAGACCGTCACAGGGATGGCGTACAGATACGCAGTATTTT.

The chain uses TRBV6-1 and TRBJ1-2; D unresolved. The CDR3 extends over 13 amino acids. The V and J ends lost 6 bases and 9 bases respectively, with 17 bases between them. CDR1 is MNHNS, CDR2 SASEGT, per germline. CDR3 sequence (DNA): TGTGCCAGCAGCGCGGGCGGTCCTAGGAGCTACACCTTC. Encoded protein: CASSAGGPRSYTF.

This clonotype was counted between two and nine times. The V gene is TRBV29-1, the J gene TRBJ2-2; D remains unclear. The CDR3 covers 12 residues. V was pared by 7 bases and J by 7 bases, with 13 bases between. Germline V gene lookup returns CDR1 SQVTM and CDR2 ANQGSEA. The CDR3, as DNA: TGCAGCGCCGCGCAGGCGCGCGGGGAGCTGTTTTTT. Amino acids: CSAAQARGELFF.

This clonotype was found many times. The chain joins TRBV11-2 to TRBJ2-4, with TRBD2 as a possible D gene (6 bases). V lost 2 bases and J 0 bases, leaving 17 bases between the germline ends. From germline, CDR1 is SGHAT and CDR2 FQNNGV. The CDR3 runs 18 residues. CDR3 nucleotide sequence: TGTGCCAGCAGCTTATGGGGAACATCGGGGGTAGCCAAAAACATTCAGTACTTC. It is translated as CASSLWGTSGVAKNIQYF.

This clonotype was found many times. The chain uses TRBV27 and TRBJ2-5, with 9 bases identical to TRBD2. CDR3 length: 16 residues. The germline V gene encodes CDR1 MNHEY and CDR2 SMNVEV (reference sequence). The trim removed 1 base at V and 3 bases at J, leaving 6 bases unmatched. CDR3 coding DNA: TGTGCCAGCAGTTTATACTATCTAGCGGGGAAAGAGACCCAGTACTTC. This sequence encodes CASSLYYLAGKETQYF.

This clonotype was observed a few times. This chain joins TRBV7-6 and TRBJ1-5; no clear D gene. Deletions cut 2 bases from V and 3 bases from J, with 11 bases between. This CDR3 contains 15 residues. CDR1 is SGHVS and CDR2 is FNYEAQ in the germline V gene. CDR3 residues: CASSLQSGFNQPQHF. CDR3 sequence (DNA): TGTGCCAGCAGCTTACAATCAGGATTCAATCAGCCCCAGCATTTT.

This clonotype was recorded a few times. The chain is built from TRBV6-2 or TRBV6-3 and TRBJ2-1, with 7 bases that match TRBD1. CDR3 length: 17 residues. V dropped 2 bases and J dropped 4; count of bases not matched to a gene: 11. Germline lookup yields CDR1 MNHEY and CDR2 SVGEGT. The CDR3 bases are TGTGCCAGCAGTTACCCTACAACAGGGGAAGGGTACAATGAGCAGTTCTTC. Its translation is CASSYPTTGEGYNEQFF.

The CDR3 DNA reads TGTGCCACCAGCCGTCCTGGGACAGCTCAAGAGACCCAGTACTTC. This sequence encodes CATSRPGTAQETQYF. This chain connects TRBV24-1 to TRBJ2-5; 7 bases map to TRBD1. The CDR3 contains 15 residues. Trimming cost V 7 bases and J 2 bases; bases outside gene matches: 9. Germline values: CDR1 KGHDR, CDR2 SFDVKD.

This clonotype was recorded many times. The chain joins TRBV29-1 to TRBJ2-7, with a weak D call TRBD2 (6 bases). CDR3 length: 13 amino acids. V dropped 4 bases and J dropped 6 bases, with 16 bases sitting between them. Germline lookup yields CDR1 SQVTM and CDR2 ANQGSEA. The CDR3 sequence is CSVGYGGMTEQYF. In nucleotides, the CDR3 is TGCAGCGTTGGGTATGGGGGGATGACCGAGCAGTACTTC.